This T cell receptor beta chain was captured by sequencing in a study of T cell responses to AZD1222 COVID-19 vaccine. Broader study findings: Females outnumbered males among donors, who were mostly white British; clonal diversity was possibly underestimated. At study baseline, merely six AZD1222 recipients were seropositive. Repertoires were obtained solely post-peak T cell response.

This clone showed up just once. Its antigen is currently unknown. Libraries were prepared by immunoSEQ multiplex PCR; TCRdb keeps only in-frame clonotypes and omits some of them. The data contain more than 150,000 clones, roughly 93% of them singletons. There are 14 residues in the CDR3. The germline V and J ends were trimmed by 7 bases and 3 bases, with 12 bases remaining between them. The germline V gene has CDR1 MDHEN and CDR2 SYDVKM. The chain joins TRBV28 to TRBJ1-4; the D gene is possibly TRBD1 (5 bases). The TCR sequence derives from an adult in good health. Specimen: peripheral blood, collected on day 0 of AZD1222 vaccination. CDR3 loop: CASKPGRSNEKLFF. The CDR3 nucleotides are TGTGCCAGCAAACCGGGACGGTCTAATGAAAAACTGTTTTTT.